The 21 T cell receptor beta chains reported below all come from one sample, sequenced in a study of T-cell reconstitution after alpha-beta-depleted transplantation in children. Unique molecular identifiers were used in preparing the TCRbeta library. TCRdb analysed the PCR reads with MiXCR anew, one entry per CDR3 protein. The table has hundreds of thousands of distinct CDR3 sequences, roughly 15% seen once; the top ten hold roughly 41%. Source: PBMCs, mostly from graft donor cells, taken 360 days after TCRalphabeta/CD19-depleted stem cell transplant. The receptors derive from a male patient between 2 and 9 years old who had a stem cell transplant for acute lymphoblastic leukemia, so the T cells may come from the graft donor.

The chain links TRBV7-2 to TRBJ2-2, with D possibly TRBD1 on 6 matching bases. CDR1 is SGHTA, CDR2 FQGNSA, per germline. V lost 2 bases and J 6 bases, leaving 10 bases between the germline ends. The CDR3 is 14 amino acids. The CDR3 coding sequence is TGTGCCAGCAGCTTATTTGGGGGCCCCGGGGAGCTGTTTTTT. Translation: CASSLFGGPGELFF.

V and J are TRBV12-3 or TRBV12-4 and TRBJ2-5, with a possible D match to TRBD2 (5 bases). The CDR3 is 16 residues long. Trimming shortened V by 6 bases and J by 5 bases, and 22 bases separated the two germline ends. In DNA, the CDR3 is TGTGCCAGCAGCCGGGAATTCGTTGGGCTTAGGGAGACCCAGTACTTC. It codes for CASSREFVGLRETQYF.

The rearrangement uses TRBV10-3 and TRBJ2-7, with 11 bases identical to TRBD1. V shed 7 bases and J 1 base; nucleotides not matched to a gene: 6. The CDR3 sequence is 15 residues long. CDR1 and CDR2 from the germline V gene are ENHRY and SYGVKD. The CDR3 DNA reads TGTGCCATCACCGAGGGACAGGGGGGTTCCTACGAGCAGTACTTC. It encodes CAITEGQGGSYEQYF.

This clonotype was observed a few times. V gene TRBV20-1 combines with J gene TRBJ2-1, with TRBD2 identical over 13 bases. The germline V gene has CDR1 DFQATT and CDR2 SNEGSKA (reference sequence). Trimming removed 5 bases from V and 4 bases from J; junction bases left unmatched: 14. This CDR3 has 18 residues. Written as DNA, the CDR3 is TGCAGTGCTTGGCGGACAACTAGCGGGAGGGTGAATTACAATGAGCAGTTCTTC. Its protein product is CSAWRTTSGRVNYNEQFF.

In this sample, this clonotype turned up a few times. The chain joins TRBV3-1 to TRBJ1-1; TRBD1 matches 11 bases. The CDR3 runs 15 residues. Germline V gene sequence: CDR1 LGHDT, CDR2 YNNKEL (reference sequence). V was clipped by 4 bases and J by 4 bases; unmatched bases: 5. The CDR3, as DNA: TGTGCCAGCAGCCTTCCCGGGACAGGGGGCACTGAAGCTTTCTTT. It encodes CASSLPGTGGTEAFF.

This chain links TRBV2 with TRBJ2-7; a possible D gene is TRBD2 (6 bases). Germline assignment: CDR1 SNHLY and CDR2 FYNNEI. The CDR3 sequence is 12 residues long. Trimming removed 6 bases at V and 3 bases at J, with 9 bases between. The CDR3 nucleotides read TGTGCCAGCAGGCGGGACCACTACGAGCAGTACTTC. Its translation: CASRRDHYEQYF.

This clonotype occurred a few times. The CDR3 region has the DNA TGCGCCAGCAGCCAAGATCGGGGGCAGCAAGAGACCCAGTACTTC. Its protein product is CASSQDRGQQETQYF. The rearrangement joins TRBV4-3 to TRBJ2-5; the D gene could be TRBD1 or TRBD2 (6 bases each). CDR1 and CDR2 (germline): LGHNA, YSLEER. This CDR3 contains 15 residues. Trimming left V 0 bases short and J 2 bases short, with 10 bases between.

This clonotype was seen at least ten times. V usage is TRBV5-1 and J usage is TRBJ1-4, with D perhaps TRBD1 (5 bases). Germline CDR1 is SGHRS and CDR2 is YFSETQ. Trimming stripped 5 bases from V and 0 bases from J, with 11 bases between. This CDR3 has 15 amino acids. CDR3 region: CASSSQGATNEKLFF. CDR3 bases: TGCGCCAGCAGTTCCCAGGGTGCAACTAATGAAAAACTGTTTTTT.

The table lists this clonotype with a few counts. This rearrangement joins TRBV12-3 or TRBV12-4 to TRBJ1-5; D unclear. V lost 2 bases and J lost 6, with 11 bases in between. CDR3 length equals 14 residues. The CDR3 nucleotides are TGTGCCAGCAGTTTAACATGGGCAGGTCAGCCCCAGCATTTT. Translating gives CASSLTWAGQPQHF.

This clonotype showed up just a few times. The V and J genes are TRBV28 and TRBJ2-7; D gene uncertain. CDR3 length equals 17 residues. The germline gives CDR1 MDHEN, CDR2 SYDVKM. Between the trimmed V and J ends, which lost 6 bases and 0 bases, there was a span of 21 bases. CDR3: CASSQAPPGKSSYEQYF. For the CDR3, the DNA is TGTGCCAGCAGCCAGGCCCCTCCAGGAAAAAGCTCCTACGAGCAGTACTTC.

DNA of the CDR3: TGCGCCAGCAGCCGACACTCCGGGACTAGCGGTCTCGGTACAGATACGCAGTATTTT. Translation gives CASSRHSGTSGLGTDTQYF. V is TRBV4-1 and J is TRBJ2-3, with 11 bases lining up with TRBD2. J was trimmed by 3 bases and V by 4 bases; bases with no gene match: 15. Germline V gene lookup returns CDR1 MGHRA and CDR2 YSYEKL. The CDR3 length is 19 residues.

This clonotype was found many times. CDR3 in amino acids: CSATPGRGSGANVLTF. The CDR3 DNA sequence: TGCAGTGCAACACCGGGACGGGGCTCTGGGGCCAACGTCCTGACTTTC. V is TRBV20-1 and J is TRBJ2-6; D may match TRBD1 or TRBD2 (5 bases each). V was cut by 6 bases and J by 0 bases, with 15 bases left in between. The CDR3 covers 16 residues. Per the germline V gene, CDR1 is DFQATT and CDR2 is SNEGSKA (reference sequence).

The rearrangement joins TRBV7-2 to TRBJ1-2; D possibly corresponds to TRBD1 (5 bases). The CDR3 consists of 14 residues. Trimming removed 4 bases from V and 7 bases from J, with 16 bases in between. Germline CDR1 SGHTA, CDR2 FQGNSA. CDR3 sequence (DNA): TGTGCCAGCAGCTACCAAGAAGGGGCGGGTGGCTACACCTTC. It codes for CASSYQEGAGGYTF. The variable domain in full, with the rest retrieved from reference TRBV7-2 and TRBJ1-2, is GAGVSQSPSNKVTEKGKDVELRCDPISGHTALYWYRQSLGQGLEFLIYFQGNSAPDKSGLPSDRFSAERTGGSVSTLTIQRTQQEDSAVYLCASSYQEGAGGYTFGSGTRLTVV.

This chain uses TRBV7-9 with TRBJ2-7; 10 nucleotides agree with TRBD2. The germline CDR1 and CDR2 sequences are SEHNR and FQNEAQ (reference sequence). V was pared by 4 bases and J by 5 bases, with 11 bases of the junction left unmatched. The length of the CDR3 is 16 residues. The CDR3 DNA reads as TGTGCCAGCAGCTCCCCCCACGGGCTAGCGGGAGACGAGCAGTACTTC. Amino acids: CASSSPHGLAGDEQYF.

The gene calls are TRBV30 and TRBJ2-1; either TRBD1 or TRBD2 may supply D (5 bases each). V lost 0 bases and J 1 base, leaving 10 bases between the germline ends. Germline CDR1 and CDR2: GTSNPN and SVGIG (reference sequence). This CDR3 is built from 15 residues. Here the CDR3 DNA reads TGTGCCTGGAGTGTTTTCGGGGCATCCTACAATGAGCAGTTCTTC. Protein: CAWSVFGASYNEQFF.

The sample holds many counts of this clonotype. This chain uses TRBV12-3 or TRBV12-4 with TRBJ2-1; TRBD2 agrees at 14 bases. Germline trimming cut 8 bases from V and 6 bases from J; bases unmatched to any gene: 9. The CDR3 runs 16 residues. The CDR3 sequence is CASCPGLAGGRNEQFF. The DNA of the CDR3 is TGTGCCAGCTGCCCCGGACTAGCGGGAGGACGCAATGAGCAGTTCTTC.

There are many counts of this clonotype. V and J are TRBV6-5 and TRBJ2-7; D call uncertain. The V end was cut by 2 bases, the J end by 6 bases, with 26 bases between. The CDR3 contains 18 residues. CDR1 is MNHEY, CDR2 SVGAGI, per germline. The CDR3 bases are TGTGCCAGCAGTTACAATATTCGGACGGATTTTATTTGGGTCGAGCAGTACTTC. Protein sequence: CASSYNIRTDFIWVEQYF.

CDR3 region: CSARDEAGYTYEQYF. CDR3 coding DNA: TGCAGTGCTAGAGATGAAGCGGGGTACACCTACGAGCAGTACTTC. The rearrangement uses TRBV20-1 and TRBJ2-7, with 7 bases lining up with TRBD2. Germline V gives CDR1 DFQATT, CDR2 SNEGSKA (reference sequence). Trimming cost V 0 bases and J 2 bases; bases outside gene matches: 7. This CDR3 spans 15 amino acids.

This chain uses TRBV28 with TRBJ2-7, with 8 bases lining up with TRBD1. Germline CDR1 is MDHEN and CDR2 is SYDVKM. V shed 4 bases, J shed 0 bases, and the junction held 5 bases outside the gene matches. The CDR3 runs to 15 residues. CDR3 sequence: CASSSLTGASYEQYF. CDR3 DNA sequence: TGTGCCAGCAGTTCCTTGACAGGGGCCTCCTACGAGCAGTACTTC.

The chain has TRBV11-2 and TRBJ2-1; TRBD2 might be the D (5 bases). Germline CDR1 is SGHAT and CDR2 is FQNNGV. V was cut by 1 base and J by 7 bases, with 14 bases left in between. This CDR3 has 15 residues. CDR3: CASSLAPTSLNEQFF. CDR3 bases: TGTGCCAGCAGCTTAGCCCCAACTAGTTTGAATGAGCAGTTCTTC.

The chain has TRBV28 and TRBJ1-2; 7 bases line up with TRBD1. CDR1 is MDHEN, CDR2 SYDVKM, per germline. The CDR3 covers 14 residues. Trimming took 3 bases from V and 3 from J; bases not matched to a gene: 4. The CDR3 protein is CASSLVGQDYGYTF. The DNA for the CDR3 is TGTGCCAGCAGTTTGGTAGGACAGGACTATGGCTACACCTTC.